The 27 T cell receptor beta chains in this list originate from one sample, sequenced in a study of response to subunit inactivated influenza vaccine. TCRdb re-called the RT-PCR reads through MiXCR, storing one row per CDR3 protein. Here the sample spans about half a million distinct CDR3 sequences, roughly 25% being singletons. The source material was CD4+ T cells sorted from PBMCs, sampled less than 6 days after vaccination. The receptors stem from a man in his fifties or sixties who received an inactivated influenza vaccine.

The rearrangement links TRBV10-3 to TRBJ2-1, with D possibly matching TRBD2 (6 bases). The ends were cut back, 0 bases at V and 6 bases at J, with 15 bases in the middle. This CDR3 spans 16 amino acids. CDR1 and CDR2 from the germline V gene are ENHRY and SYGVKD. CDR3 nucleotide sequence: TGTGCCATCAGTGAGTCTGCTGTACTAGCCTCCAATGAGCAGTTCTTC. Translating it yields CAISESAVLASNEQFF.

This sequence joins TRBV20-1 and TRBJ2-4; D is ambiguous. CDR3 length: 14 amino acids. CDR1 DFQATT and CDR2 SNEGSKA come from the germline V gene (reference sequence). With 2 bases removed from V and 2 bases from J, the gap between germline ends came to 10 bases. CDR3 DNA: TGCAGTGCTAGATCAGGCCCTACCAAAAACATTCAGTACTTC. It encodes CSARSGPTKNIQYF.

This sequence joins TRBV4-1 and TRBJ2-1, with D unclear. V gave up 4 bases and J gave up 5 bases, with 21 bases separating them. Germline V gives CDR1 MGHRA, CDR2 YSYEKL. The CDR3 covers 17 residues. This CDR3 is CASSPSPYLLRDNEQFF. DNA of the CDR3: TGCGCCAGCAGCCCCTCTCCTTACCTCCTCCGGGACAATGAGCAGTTCTTC.

The V gene is TRBV29-1, the J gene TRBJ2-5; TRBD2 agrees at 8 bases. Germline V gene sequence: CDR1 SQVTM, CDR2 ANQGSEA. The ends lost 7 bases at V and 5 bases at J; junction bases unmatched: 6. The CDR3 is 12 amino acids. The CDR3: CSDRTSRETQYF. The CDR3 nucleotides are TGCAGCGACCGGACTAGCCGCGAGACCCAGTACTTC.

The rearrangement uses TRBV9 and TRBJ1-3, with 7 bases that match TRBD1. Trimming took 0 bases from V and 7 from J; bases not matched to a gene: 4. Germline assignment: CDR1 SGDLS and CDR2 YYNGEE. The CDR3 is 14 residues long. The CDR3 region is CASSVDRGANTIYF. The CDR3 DNA is TGTGCCAGCAGCGTAGACAGGGGAGCTAACACCATATATTTT.

The genes are TRBV7-2 and TRBJ2-1; 8 bases are shared with TRBD2. Germline values: CDR1 SGHTA, CDR2 FQGNSA. The CDR3 runs 15 residues. The V and J ends lost 4 bases and 6 bases, in that order; junction bases with no gene match: 8. CDR3 protein: CASSSAGTRLNEQFF. In nucleotides, the CDR3 is TGTGCCAGCAGCTCCGCAGGGACTAGACTCAATGAGCAGTTCTTC.

As concerns this clonotype: Since a much larger clone is just one base distant, this may be a read error. The DNA for the CDR3 is TGTGCCAGCAGTTTCAGGACAGGGGCCTACGAGCAGTACTTC. Protein sequence: CASSFRTGAYEQYF. V and J are TRBV12-3 or TRBV12-4 and TRBJ2-7; TRBD1 matches 9 bases. The junction had 2 bases not matched to a gene; V was cut back by 3 bases and J by 2 bases. The CDR3 is made up of 14 amino acids.

This clonotype was observed many times. The chain recombines TRBV12-3 or TRBV12-4 with TRBJ2-1; tentative D call: TRBD1 (5 bases). CDR3 length: 13 residues. V was cut by 3 bases and J by 8 bases, with 11 bases left in between. The CDR3 sequence: CASSFKGLYEQFF. Written as DNA, the CDR3 is TGTGCCAGCAGTTTTAAGGGGCTTTATGAGCAGTTCTTC.

This clonotype showed up just a few times. The rearrangement links TRBV5-1 to TRBJ1-6; 9 bases fit TRBD1. The V segment lost 4 bases and the J segment 8 bases; nucleotides outside the gene matches: 4. Per germline, CDR1 SGHRS and CDR2 YFSETQ. The length of the CDR3 is 14 residues. This CDR3 reads CASSDGTGHSPLHF. In nucleotides, the CDR3 is TGCGCCAGCAGCGACGGGACAGGGCATTCACCCCTCCACTTT.

The chain has TRBV9 and TRBJ1-2, with 7 positions matching TRBD1. The germline V gene has CDR1 SGDLS and CDR2 YYNGEE. Germline trimming cut 0 bases from V and 6 bases from J; bases unmatched to any gene: 2. The CDR3 is made up of 13 amino acids. The CDR3 loop is CASSVAGGDGYTF. DNA of the CDR3: TGTGCCAGCAGCGTAGCAGGGGGAGATGGCTACACCTTC.

This clonotype was counted only a few times. The V call is TRBV20-1, the J call TRBJ1-5; D remains unclear. Deletions cut 4 bases from V and 8 bases from J, with 15 bases between. Germline V lookup: CDR1 DFQATT, CDR2 SNEGSKA (reference sequence). This CDR3 has 13 residues. CDR3 DNA sequence: TGCAGTGCTACCTCGGACCATACGGAGCCCCAGCATTTT. Amino acid sequence: CSATSDHTEPQHF.

The chain combines TRBV29-1 with TRBJ1-2; 7 bases map to TRBD1. This CDR3 has 13 residues. V shed 7 bases and J 7 bases; nucleotides not matched to a gene: 12. CDR1 is SQVTM, CDR2 ANQGSEA, per germline. The CDR3 protein is CSDRTGRLSGYTF. CDR3 DNA sequence: TGCAGCGACCGGACAGGACGCCTGAGTGGCTACACCTTC.

V and J are TRBV5-5 and TRBJ2-7; D is undetermined. Germline CDR1 is SGHKS and CDR2 is YYEKEE (reference sequence). Trimming removed 4 bases at V and 6 bases at J, with 20 bases between. CDR3 length: 15 residues. This CDR3 is CASSQLVGTSSEQYF. The CDR3 DNA sequence: TGTGCCAGCAGCCAGCTTGTCGGTACATCGAGCGAGCAGTACTTC.

This sequence joins TRBV29-1 and TRBJ2-5; D is possibly TRBD1 (6 bases). There are 14 residues in the CDR3. V gave up 7 bases and J gave up 1 base, with 16 bases separating them. The V gene's germline CDR1 is SQVTM and CDR2 ANQGSEA. CDR3 in DNA: TGCAGCGCCTCGAAAACAGGGATCCAAGAGACCCAGTACTTC. Translation gives CSASKTGIQETQYF.

The chain links TRBV4-3 to TRBJ2-1; TRBD2 matches at 8 bases. Losses at the gene ends were 2 bases for V and 4 bases for J; bases not matched to a gene: 10. Germline V gene data show CDR1 as LGHNA and CDR2 as YSLEER. The CDR3 has 17 residues. CDR3 sequence reads: CASSQLTGTSGYNEQFF. The CDR3 region has the DNA TGCGCCAGCAGCCAATTGACCGGGACTAGTGGGTACAATGAGCAGTTCTTC.

This clonotype was picked up a small number of times. V is TRBV4-3 and J is TRBJ2-7; D is perhaps TRBD1 or TRBD2 (5 bases each). V was cut by 0 bases and J by 2 bases, with 8 bases left in between. The CDR3 covers 14 residues. The germline V gene encodes CDR1 LGHNA and CDR2 YSLEER. This chain's CDR3 is CASSQDPGPYEQYF. CDR3 in DNA: TGCGCCAGCAGCCAAGATCCGGGGCCCTACGAGCAGTACTTC.

The chain combines TRBV30 with TRBJ2-1, with D perhaps TRBD2 (6 bases). The CDR3 runs to 15 residues. Deletions cut 3 bases from V and 2 bases from J, with 14 bases between. CDR1 and CDR2 (germline): GTSNPN, SVGIG (reference sequence). In DNA, the CDR3 is TGTGCCTGGAGCCGGCGGGGTCGACCCTACAATGAGCAGTTCTTC. This translates into CAWSRRGRPYNEQFF.

This clonotype was found a few times. V usage is TRBV6-2 or TRBV6-3 and J usage is TRBJ2-7, with D unclear. Germline V gene sequence: CDR1 MNHEY, CDR2 SVGEGT. CDR3 length equals 11 residues. Trimming took 7 bases from V and 6 from J, leaving 10 bases between them. Written as DNA, the CDR3 is TGTGCCAGCAACCAAGGGCCCGAGCAGTACTTC. Residues: CASNQGPEQYF.

This sequence joins TRBV20-1 and TRBJ2-1; 9 nucleotides align to TRBD2. V gave up 6 bases and J gave up 6 bases; unmatched junction bases: 6. The CDR3 length is 13 residues. The V gene's germline CDR1 is DFQATT and CDR2 SNEGSKA (reference sequence). CDR3 nucleotides: TGCAGTGCCGGGCCTAGCGGGACCAATGAGCAGTTCTTC. Protein: CSAGPSGTNEQFF.

This clonotype was observed many times. CDR3 protein: CSASIDQSGSKFF. For the CDR3, the DNA is TGCAGTGCTAGCATCGACCAAAGCGGGAGTAAGTTCTTC. The V and J genes are TRBV20-1 and TRBJ2-1, with 8 bases lining up with TRBD2. Germline V gives CDR1 DFQATT, CDR2 SNEGSKA (reference sequence). The CDR3 runs 13 residues. The J segment lost 14 bases and the V segment lost 3 bases, leaving 12 bases of the junction unmatched.

This clonotype showed up just a few times. The chain employs TRBV25-1 and TRBJ2-3, with unresolved D. The CDR3 runs to 18 residues. Germline V lookup: CDR1 MGHDK, CDR2 SYGVNS. V was trimmed by 1 base and J by 2 bases, leaving 19 bases between them. The CDR3 DNA is TGTGCCAGCAGTGAATCGGCCCCAACTCGACGATACACAGATACGCAGTATTTT. It is translated as CASSESAPTRRYTDTQYF.

The rearrangement uses TRBV5-1 and TRBJ2-5; 7 nucleotides align to TRBD1. The CDR3 extends over 15 amino acids. Germline CDR1 is SGHRS and CDR2 is YFSETQ. J was trimmed by 0 bases and V by 6 bases; bases with no gene match: 8. In DNA, the CDR3 is TGCGCCAGCAACCTACAGGGGTCCTACCAAGAGACCCAGTACTTC. Protein sequence: CASNLQGSYQETQYF.

A few counts support this clonotype. The chain has TRBV12-3 or TRBV12-4 and TRBJ2-7, with D perhaps being TRBD1 or TRBD2 (5 bases each). This CDR3 has 15 residues. The V gene lost 5 bases and the J gene lost 3 bases, with 17 bases spanning the gap. This chain's CDR3 is CASSPRGGQGYEQYF. CDR3 in DNA: TGTGCCAGCAGTCCACGGGGTGGGCAGGGCTACGAGCAGTACTTC.

V is TRBV29-1 and J is TRBJ1-1; D perhaps matches TRBD1 (6 bases). CDR1 is SQVTM, CDR2 ANQGSEA, per germline. V was cut by 4 bases and J by 8 bases, with 14 bases left in between. This CDR3 has 12 residues. In DNA form, the CDR3 reads TGCAGCGTTGTTGGGGGGGCGGCGGAAGCTTTCTTT. Translated, it gives CSVVGGAAEAFF.

The gene calls are TRBV3-1 and TRBJ1-4; no firm D call. Looked up from germline, CDR1 is LGHDT and CDR2 is YNNKEL (reference sequence). CDR3 length: 14 residues. V was pared by 1 base and J by 7 bases, with 10 bases between. This CDR3 is CASSQAGIGEKLFF. The CDR3 bases are TGTGCCAGCAGCCAAGCGGGGATTGGTGAAAAACTGTTTTTT.

Worth noting for this clonotype: Germline is not matched at one junction end, which may reflect a read error. This chain links TRBV18 with TRBJ2-1; 7 nucleotides align to TRBD2. The germline CDR1 and CDR2 sequences are KGHSH and LQKENI. The CDR3 runs 16 residues. The CDR3 here is CASSPPGLADYNEHFF. The CDR3 nucleotides read TGTGCCAGCTCACCACCGGGGCTAGCGGACTACAATGAGCACTTCTTC.

The gene calls are TRBV6-1 and TRBJ1-2, with a weak D call TRBD1 (5 bases). Trimming took 1 base from V and 4 from J, leaving 7 bases between them. The CDR3 totals 13 residues. CDR1 is MNHNS and CDR2 is SASEGT in the germline V gene. CDR3 amino acids: CASSEGGGYGYTF. In DNA, the CDR3 is TGTGCCAGCAGTGAAGGCGGGGGCTATGGCTACACCTTC.